The next 24 T cell receptor beta chains were all read from a single sample in a study of graft-versus-host responses after intestinal transplantation. TCRdb's table, derived via immunoSEQ multiplex PCR, lists solely in-frame clones and lacks some. Of approximately 22,000 clones in the sample, more than 40% were seen once. Sample: alloreactive CD4+ T cells from a mixed lymphocyte reaction culture, taken before intestinal transplant. The subset denotes: CFSE-low proliferating T cells sorted from roughly 6-day pre-transplant mixed lymphocyte reaction (GvH or HvG direction). The receptors derive from a human patient who received an intestinal transplant.

The chain has TRBV11-2 and TRBJ2-3, with TRBD2 identical over 7 bases. V lost 3 bases and J lost 2; bases outside the gene matches: 2. CDR1 and CDR2 from the germline V gene are SGHAT and FQNNGV. CDR3 size: 14 residues. The CDR3 sequence is CASSLGTNTDTQYF. CDR3 in DNA: TGTGCCAGCAGCTTGGGGACTAACACAGATACGCAGTATTTT.

CDR3 protein: CASSLSILAGKEGETQYF. As DNA, the CDR3 is TGCGCCAGCAGCTTGTCGATTCTAGCGGGGAAGGAGGGGGAGACCCAGTACTTC. V usage is TRBV5-1 and J usage is TRBJ2-5; 9 positions agree with TRBD2. V shed 1 base and J 5 bases; nucleotides not matched to a gene: 15. The CDR3 extends over 18 amino acids. CDR1 is SGHRS and CDR2 is YFSETQ in the germline V gene.

J is TRBJ1-1 and V is TRBV5-4; D is possibly TRBD1 (6 bases). Germline V lookup: CDR1 SGHNT, CDR2 YYREEE (reference sequence). Trimming took 4 bases from V and 1 from J, leaving 17 bases between them. The CDR3 is 16 residues long. CDR3 residues: CASSQESGAANTEAFF. In DNA form, the CDR3 reads TGTGCCAGCAGCCAAGAATCAGGGGCAGCGAACACTGAAGCTTTCTTT.

The CDR3 loop is CASSLGQGGNQPQHF. In nucleotides, the CDR3 is TGTGCCAGCAGCTTGGGACAGGGGGGCAATCAGCCCCAGCATTTT. This chain connects TRBV9 to TRBJ1-5, with TRBD1 matching 11 bases. The CDR3 length is 15 residues. V dropped 4 bases and J dropped 2; count of bases not matched to a gene: 2. Germline V CDR1 and CDR2: SGDLS, YYNGEE. Together with reference TRBV9 and TRBJ1-5, the CDR3 gives the full variable domain: DSGVTQTPKHLITATGQRVTLRCSPRSGDLSVYWYQQSLDQGLQFLIQYYNGEERAKGNILERFSAQQFPDLHSELNLSSLELGDSALYFCASSLGQGGNQPQHFGDGTRLSIL.

This clone appeared a few times. This sequence joins TRBV5-1 and TRBJ1-1; tentative D call: TRBD1 (5 bases). Germline lookup yields CDR1 SGHRS and CDR2 YFSETQ. CDR3 length: 15 amino acids. V was pared by 0 bases and J by 0 bases, with 9 bases between. This CDR3 is CASSLGGAMNTEAFF. The CDR3, as DNA: TGCGCCAGCAGCTTGGGGGGCGCCATGAACACTGAAGCTTTCTTT.

CDR3 nucleotides: TGCGCCAGCAGCTTCCTTAGCGGGGGGACGACCGGGGAGCTGTTTTTT. It translates to CASSFLSGGTTGELFF. The J gene is TRBJ2-2, the V gene TRBV5-1; 10 bases are a match to TRBD2. The CDR3 is 16 amino acids. Losses at the gene ends were 2 bases for V and 5 bases for J; bases not matched to a gene: 6. Germline CDR1 and CDR2: SGHRS and YFSETQ. The full variable domain, with the rest looked up from reference TRBV5-1 and TRBJ2-2, is KAGVTQTPRYLIKTRGQQVTLSCSPISGHRSVSWYQQTPGQGLQFLFEYFSETQRNKGNFPGRFSGRQFSNSRSEMNVSTLELGDSALYLCASSFLSGGTTGELFFGEGSRLTVL.

This clone was seen once. V and J are TRBV27 and TRBJ1-6; the D is unclear. The CDR3 has 15 residues. Deletions cut 4 bases from V and 2 bases from J, with 9 bases between. Germline loops: CDR1 MNHEY, CDR2 SMNVEV (reference sequence). The chain's CDR3 is CASSSGSPYNSPLHF. CDR3 nucleotides: TGTGCCAGCAGTTCGGGGAGCCCCTATAATTCACCCCTCCACTTT.

The sample holds a few counts of this clone. The rearrangement joins TRBV6-1 to TRBJ2-7, with TRBD1 matching over 8 bases. Germline CDR1 MNHNS, CDR2 SASEGT. V lost 8 bases, J lost 6 bases, and 12 bases stayed unmatched. The CDR3 runs to 14 residues. The CDR3 region has the DNA TGTGCCAGCTCCACCCAGACAGGGGTAGGCGAGCAGTACTTC. Its translation: CASSTQTGVGEQYF.

This clone is deemed medium-sized. V usage is TRBV10-3 and J usage is TRBJ2-7; D perhaps matches TRBD1 (6 bases). The CDR3 covers 13 residues. Germline lookup yields CDR1 ENHRY and CDR2 SYGVKD. V was shortened by 10 bases and J by 0 bases, with 13 bases between the two germline ends. CDR3 in DNA: TGTGCCACCCTCCGGGACAACTCCTACGAGCAGTACTTC. Amino acids: CATLRDNSYEQYF.

The rearrangement joins TRBV19 to TRBJ2-7; tentatively, D is TRBD1 (5 bases). Germline values: CDR1 LNHDA, CDR2 SQIVND (reference sequence). The CDR3 sequence is 14 residues long. Between the trimmed V and J ends, which lost 5 bases and 3 bases, there was a span of 14 bases. CDR3 amino acids: CASSPRVLGYEQYF. In nucleotides, the CDR3 is TGTGCCAGTAGTCCCAGGGTTCTGGGCTACGAGCAGTACTTC.

This chain joins TRBV10-3 and TRBJ2-7; TRBD2 might be the D (5 bases). The germline CDR1 and CDR2 sequences are ENHRY and SYGVKD. V was pared by 3 bases and J by 4 bases, with 10 bases between. This CDR3 region has 13 residues. The CDR3 DNA reads TGTGCCATCAGTGAACCTGGACTGTACGAGCAGTACTTC. Its protein is CAISEPGLYEQYF.

The CDR3 coding sequence is TGTGCCAGCAGCTCCCGCGACAGCCAGGTGGAGACCCAGTACTTC. Amino acid sequence: CASSSRDSQVETQYF. The chain is built from TRBV5-5 and TRBJ2-5, with TRBD1 as a possible D gene (5 bases). CDR1 and CDR2 from the germline V gene are SGHKS and YYEKEE (reference sequence). Deletions cut 3 bases from V and 5 bases from J, with 17 bases between. The CDR3 sequence is 15 residues long.

The chain joins TRBV18 to TRBJ1-2; TRBD1 is a possible D gene (5 bases). The V gene lost 4 bases and the J gene lost 8 bases, with 23 bases spanning the gap. Germline assignment: CDR1 KGHSH and CDR2 LQKENI. The CDR3 has 16 amino acids. CDR3 in amino acids: CASSRARVEQSEGYTF. The CDR3 DNA follows: TGTGCCAGCTCACGGGCCAGGGTAGAACAATCGGAGGGCTACACCTTC.

In this sample, this clone turned up a few times. This sequence joins TRBV29-1 and TRBJ1-1; D is uncertain. This CDR3 spans 21 amino acids. Germline loops: CDR1 SQVTM, CDR2 ANQGSEA. V lost 4 bases to trimming and J lost 1 base, with 34 bases between them. The CDR3 bases are TGCAGCGTTGGGTCGTTCAGGACTACCACTACCCTGGACGGTGGGAACACTGAAGCTTTCTTT. Protein sequence: CSVGSFRTTTTLDGGNTEAFF.

In its sample, this clone was seen a few times. The chain uses TRBV6-5 and TRBJ1-2; D is unclear. V dropped 6 bases and J dropped 5 bases, with 10 bases sitting between them. The CDR3 has 12 amino acids. Germline CDR1 MNHEY, CDR2 SVGAGI. The CDR3 sequence: CASSPQPYGYTF. The DNA of the CDR3 is TGTGCCAGCAGCCCACAACCGTATGGCTACACCTTC.

This clone has only a few counts. The chain employs TRBV18 and TRBJ2-5, with TRBD1 as a possible D gene (6 bases). V lost 6 bases to trimming and J lost 5 bases, with 16 bases between them. The CDR3 has 14 residues. Germline loops: CDR1 KGHSH, CDR2 LQKENI. CDR3 region: CASSPTGPGETQYF. Here the CDR3 DNA reads TGTGCCAGCTCCCCGACAGGACCTGGGGAGACCCAGTACTTC.

The count of this clone is one. At one end, the junction sequence differs from germline, possibly due to a read error. The rearrangement joins TRBV19 to TRBJ1-4; 9 positions agree with TRBD1. CDR3 length equals 9 residues. CDR1 LNHDA and CDR2 SQIVND come from the germline V gene (reference sequence). The CDR3 loop reads CAATGTGQF. The CDR3 bases are TGTGCCGCAACCGGGACAGGGCAATTT.

The chain employs TRBV5-6 and TRBJ1-4; 7 bases align to TRBD1. V lost 5 bases to trimming and J lost 5 bases; unmatched junction nucleotides: 9. This CDR3 comprises 15 residues. Germline CDR1 is SGHDT and CDR2 is YYEEEE. CDR3 residues: CASRRTQGINEKLFF. For the CDR3, the DNA is TGTGCCAGCAGGCGGACACAGGGGATCAATGAAAAACTGTTTTTT.

This clone was seen only a few times. This chain joins TRBV15 and TRBJ2-1; TRBD2 aligns across 10 bases. J was trimmed by 7 bases and V by 5 bases; bases with no gene match: 5. The V gene's germline CDR1 is LNHNV and CDR2 YYDKDF (reference sequence). CDR3 length: 14 residues. The CDR3 region has the DNA TGTGCCACCAGCGCGGGACTAGCGAGGAATGAGCAGTTCTTC. As protein: CATSAGLARNEQFF.

The chain couples TRBV7-2 to TRBJ2-1; 12 nucleotides agree with TRBD2. V lost 3 bases to trimming and J lost 6 bases; unmatched junction nucleotides: 6. From germline, CDR1 is SGHTA and CDR2 FQGNSA. The CDR3 contains 16 residues. This chain's CDR3 is CASSFPRTSGANEQFF. Written as DNA, the CDR3 is TGTGCCAGCAGCTTCCCCCGGACTAGCGGGGCCAATGAGCAGTTCTTC.

This clone was detected a few times. The rearrangement joins TRBV7-8 to TRBJ1-2, with D unclear. The V gene lost 5 bases and the J gene lost 5 bases, with 12 bases spanning the gap. Germline CDR1 SGHVS, CDR2 FQNEAQ. The CDR3 covers 13 residues. CDR3 nucleotides: TGTGCCAGCAGCCGCGGGTTAATGTATGGCTACACCTTC. Translating it yields CASSRGLMYGYTF.

This clone occurred a few times. The chain combines TRBV18 with TRBJ2-3; 8 bases line up with TRBD1. The J segment lost 0 bases and the V segment lost 3 bases, leaving 2 bases of the junction unmatched. Germline V gene sequence: CDR1 KGHSH, CDR2 LQKENI. The CDR3 spans 15 residues. Written as DNA, the CDR3 is TGTGCCAGCTCACCTCAGGGGGCAAGCACAGATACGCAGTATTTT. Its translation is CASSPQGASTDTQYF.

This clone was counted only a few times. The J gene is TRBJ1-2, the V gene TRBV19, with 8 positions matching TRBD1. The CDR3 is 16 amino acids. CDR1 and CDR2 (germline): LNHDA, SQIVND (reference sequence). After removal of 4 bases from V and 4 bases from J, the junction contained 11 bases not matched to a gene. CDR3: CASSTDRDRRIYGYTF. CDR3 DNA sequence: TGTGCCAGTAGTACGGACCGGGACAGGAGGATCTATGGCTACACCTTC.

The chain is built from TRBV10-2 and TRBJ1-1, with D possibly being TRBD1 (5 bases). Trimming took 6 bases from V and 11 from J, leaving 16 bases between them. The CDR3 spans 12 residues. Germline V gives CDR1 WSHSY, CDR2 SAAADI. The CDR3: CASSEEYRGAFF. In nucleotides, the CDR3 is TGCGCCAGCAGCGAGGAGTACCGGGGGGCTTTCTTT.